The next 9 T cell receptor beta chains were all read from a single sample in a study of blood T cell repertoires in COVID-19. Here immunoSEQ multiplex PCR was the method, and the copy in TCRdb shows in-frame clones only, minus some. The sample lists 350,000 to 450,000 clones; about 90% were seen once. Material: peripheral blood. These TCRs come from a woman aged 55-69 years with COVID-19, enrolled during active disease.

The chain joins TRBV5-1 to TRBJ1-4, with 7 bases matching TRBD1. V shed 6 bases, J shed 3 bases, and the junction held 8 bases outside the gene matches. The CDR3 has 15 residues. CDR1 SGHRS and CDR2 YFSETQ come from the germline V gene. The CDR3, as DNA: TGCGCCAGCACCATCGGAGGGGGCCCTAATGAAAAACTGTTTTTT. It translates to CASTIGGGPNEKLFF.

The genes are TRBV29-1 and TRBJ2-4, with 7 bases aligning to TRBD1. This CDR3 is built from 15 residues. Germline loops: CDR1 SQVTM, CDR2 ANQGSEA. Losses at the gene ends were 4 bases for V and 3 bases for J; bases not matched to a gene: 9. The CDR3 sequence is CSVGEGALGKNIQYF. The CDR3 region has the DNA TGCAGCGTTGGTGAGGGGGCCTTGGGCAAAAACATTCAGTACTTC.

The genes are TRBV28 and TRBJ1-2; 9 bases line up with TRBD1. The germline V gene encodes CDR1 MDHEN and CDR2 SYDVKM. The CDR3 is 16 residues long. J lost 8 bases, V lost 3 bases, and 13 bases had no gene match. CDR3 loop: CASSFWVGTGRDGYTF. In nucleotides, the CDR3 is TGTGCCAGCAGTTTTTGGGTCGGGACAGGGAGGGACGGCTACACCTTC.

The chain recombines TRBV19 with TRBJ2-1; 10 nucleotides match TRBD1. Trimming cost V 0 bases and J 4 bases; bases outside gene matches: 3. The germline V gene has CDR1 LNHDA and CDR2 SQIVND (reference sequence). This CDR3 is 16 amino acids long. The chain's CDR3 is CASSIDWDRGYNEQFF. Written as DNA, the CDR3 is TGTGCCAGTAGTATAGACTGGGACAGGGGTTACAATGAGCAGTTCTTC.

V usage is TRBV7-3 and J usage is TRBJ1-1; D not certain. The CDR3 is 14 amino acids. The V gene's germline CDR1 is SGHTA and CDR2 FQGTGA. V gave up 3 bases and J gave up 4 bases, with 12 bases separating them. The CDR3 is CASSFLSEGTEAFF. The CDR3 nucleotides are TGTGCCAGCAGCTTTCTTTCGGAGGGCACTGAAGCTTTCTTT.

This chain uses TRBV2 with TRBJ1-5, with D uncertain. Germline V gene lookup returns CDR1 SNHLY and CDR2 FYNNEI. The germline V and J ends were trimmed by 4 bases and 7 bases, with 11 bases remaining between them. CDR3 length: 13 residues. The CDR3 sequence: CASSGSTKQPQHF. CDR3 nucleotide sequence: TGTGCCAGCAGTGGGTCAACAAAACAGCCCCAGCATTTT.

This clone is a singleton in its sample. The chain has TRBV5-1 and TRBJ2-7; 7 nucleotides match TRBD2. The CDR3 is 16 residues long. V lost 4 bases, J lost 0 bases, and 10 bases stayed unmatched. Germline CDR1 reads SGHRS; CDR2 reads YFSETQ. The CDR3 region has the DNA TGCGCCAGCAGCCTCTCCCCCAGGGAGGGCTCCTACGAGCAGTACTTC. As protein: CASSLSPREGSYEQYF.

This clone has only one observation. The chain couples TRBV11-2 to TRBJ2-7, with 11 bases that match TRBD1. The ends lost 5 bases at V and 3 bases at J; junction bases unmatched: 3. The germline gives CDR1 SGHAT, CDR2 FQNNGV. This CDR3 is built from 14 residues. CDR3 nucleotides: TGTGCCAGCAGCGGGGGACAGGGGGTCTACGAGCAGTACTTC. It encodes CASSGGQGVYEQYF. The variable domain in full, completed from reference TRBV11-2 and TRBJ2-7, reads EAGVAQSPRYKIIEKRQSVAFWCNPISGHATLYWYQQILGQGPKLLIQFQNNGVVDDSQLPKDRFSAERLKGVDSTLKIQPAKLEDSAVYLCASSGGQGVYEQYFGPGTRLTVT.

This sequence joins TRBV21-1 and TRBJ1-1; the D call in the table, TRBD1, was not verified against the DNA. TRBV21-1 is assigned pseudogene status. This CDR3 has 12 amino acids. In DNA, the CDR3 is TGTGCCAGCAGCGCCCCAGGTTGGGTCGCTTTCTTT. Residues: CASSAPGWVAFF.